The rows below give T cell receptor beta chains drawn from one sample of a study of blood T cell repertoires in COVID-19. Profiled with immunoSEQ multiplex PCR; TCRdb holds only in-frame clones, not every one. The sample records roughly 350,000 clones, under 95% being singletons. Sequencing was done on a sample of peripheral blood. These receptors originate from a young woman who had recovered from COVID-19. Both conserved end residues are part of each CDR3. A D gene is named only where the DNA matches it firmly. Clone size is given for some rows only: seen once, a few or many times, or a class if the clone is expanded.

D gene	J gene	V gene	clone size	CDR3 protein	CDR3 DNA
TRBD1	TRBJ1-2	TRBV27	.	CASSSYLGQGRPNGYTF	TGTGCCAGCAGTTCATACCTCGGACAGGGAAGGCCAAATGGCTACACCTTC
.	TRBJ2-1	TRBV5-4	.	CASSSRQSSYNEQFF	TGTGCCAGCAGCTCTAGACAGAGCTCCTACAATGAGCAGTTCTTC
TRBD2	TRBJ2-1	TRBV12-5	.	CASGSSYSGRARGEQFF	TGTGCTAGTGGTTCCAGCTATAGCGGGAGGGCCCGCGGTGAGCAGTTCTTC
TRBD1	TRBJ1-4	TRBV10-1	.	CASSEGTVGEKLFF	TGCGCCAGCAGCGAAGGGACAGTTGGTGAAAAACTGTTTTTT
.	TRBJ1-3	TRBV2	.	CASRDRALISGNTIYF	TGTGCCAGCAGGGACAGAGCCCTAATCTCTGGAAACACCATATATTTT
TRBD2	TRBJ2-2	TRBV6-2/TRBV6-3	few	CASSYSGLAGNPGELFF	TGTGCCAGCAGTTACTCGGGACTAGCGGGGAACCCCGGGGAGCTGTTTTTT
TRBD1	TRBJ1-2	TRBV19	once	CASSIWGQGAYGYTF	TGTGCCAGTAGTATTTGGGGACAGGGGGCTTATGGCTACACCTTC
TRBD2	TRBJ2-1	TRBV6-2/TRBV6-3	.	CASSYWWGEGLGEQFF	TGTGCCAGCAGTTACTGGTGGGGGGAGGGCCTGGGAGAGCAGTTCTTC
.	TRBJ1-1	TRBV11-3	.	CASSLGRENTEAFF	TGTGCCAGCAGCTTAGGGCGGGAGAACACTGAAGCTTTCTTT
TRBD1	TRBJ2-3	TRBV2	many	CASSDPRTGRTQADTQYF	TGTGCCAGCAGTGATCCCAGGACAGGTCGGACACAGGCAGATACGCAGTATTTT
TRBD1	TRBJ1-5	TRBV6-2/TRBV6-3	.	CASSSGTGIAGQPQHF	TGTGCCAGCAGTTCCGGGACAGGGATTGCGGGTCAGCCCCAGCATTTT